This entry is about one T cell receptor beta chain. Its antigen is not identified. Germline V gene lookup returns CDR1 SEHNR and CDR2 FQNEAQ (reference sequence). J was trimmed by 2 bases and V by 5 bases; bases with no gene match: 3. This CDR3 spans 13 amino acids. The sample belongs to a study of lymphopenia after photon versus proton radiotherapy. Study-wide points: Authors raise, but do not show, better survival with proton therapy. After the lymphocyte nadir, photon-treated repertoires showed oligoclonal expansion, especially of CD8+ Temra cells.

Method: immunoSEQ multiplex PCR; TCRdb's copy keeps in-frame clones and lacks some. The table records about 30,000 clones, 80% to 90% of them present only once. The source was peripheral blood, collected from a patient treated with proton-based radiotherapy. The source of this sequence is a woman in her 70s with pancreatic cancer. Some clones in this sample may be carry-over from other donors' samples. V gene TRBV7-9 combines with J gene TRBJ2-7; TRBD1 matches at 7 bases. The CDR3 here is CASSVTGPYEQYF. CDR3 bases: TGTGCCAGCAGCGTGACAGGGCCCTACGAGCAGTACTTC.